The 2 T cell receptor beta chains in this list originate from one sample, sequenced in a study of response to subunit inactivated influenza vaccine. In TCRdb, the RT-PCR reads were re-called with MiXCR into one record per CDR3 protein. The sample lists 530,000 or so distinct CDR3 sequences, approximately 12% seen once, with 10% in the top ten. The material was PBMCs from blood, obtained on the day of vaccination. The receptors come from a man between 50 and 59 years old who received an inactivated influenza vaccine.

This clonotype came up a few times. This chain uses TRBV9 with TRBJ2-1; 8 bases fit TRBD2. CDR3 length: 15 amino acids. Germline CDR1 is SGDLS and CDR2 is YYNGEE. Trimming took 4 bases from V and 3 from J; bases not matched to a gene: 6. DNA for the CDR3: TGTGCCAGCAGCCACGGGACTAGAGACTACAATGAGCAGTTCTTC. Its translation: CASSHGTRDYNEQFF.

This clonotype was recorded at least ten times. This chain connects TRBV15 to TRBJ2-7; a possible D gene is TRBD1 (6 bases). The V end was cut by 0 bases, the J end by 6 bases, with 9 bases between. This CDR3 is 13 amino acids long. Germline assignment: CDR1 LNHNV and CDR2 YYDKDF (reference sequence). The CDR3 here is CATSRDGQFEQYF. The CDR3 coding sequence is TGTGCCACCAGCAGAGATGGACAGTTCGAGCAGTACTTC.